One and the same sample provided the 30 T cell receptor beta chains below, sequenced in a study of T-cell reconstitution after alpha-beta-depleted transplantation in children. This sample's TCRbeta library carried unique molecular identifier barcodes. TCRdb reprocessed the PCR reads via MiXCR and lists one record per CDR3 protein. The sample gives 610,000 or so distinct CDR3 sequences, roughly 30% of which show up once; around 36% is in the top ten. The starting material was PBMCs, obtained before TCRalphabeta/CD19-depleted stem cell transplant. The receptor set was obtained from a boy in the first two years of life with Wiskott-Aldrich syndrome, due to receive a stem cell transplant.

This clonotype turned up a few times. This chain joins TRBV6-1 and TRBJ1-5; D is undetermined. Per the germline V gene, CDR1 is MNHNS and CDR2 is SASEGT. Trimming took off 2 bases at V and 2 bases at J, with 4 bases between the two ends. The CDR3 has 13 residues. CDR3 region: CASSEKGNQPQHF. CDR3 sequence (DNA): TGTGCCAGCAGTGAAAAAGGCAATCAGCCCCAGCATTTT.

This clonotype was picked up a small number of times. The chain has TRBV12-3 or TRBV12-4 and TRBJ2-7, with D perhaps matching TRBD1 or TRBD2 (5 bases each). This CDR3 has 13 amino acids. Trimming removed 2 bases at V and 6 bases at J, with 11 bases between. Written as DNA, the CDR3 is TGTGCCAGCAGTTTAAGGAAGGGGACCGAGCAGTACTTC. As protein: CASSLRKGTEQYF.

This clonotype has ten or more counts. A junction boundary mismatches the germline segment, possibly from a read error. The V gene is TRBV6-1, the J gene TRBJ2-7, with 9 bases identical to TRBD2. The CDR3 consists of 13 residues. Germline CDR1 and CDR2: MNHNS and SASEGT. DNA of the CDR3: TGCGCCAGCAGCCCTAGCGGGAACTACGAGCAGTACTTC. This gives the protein CASSPSGNYEQYF.

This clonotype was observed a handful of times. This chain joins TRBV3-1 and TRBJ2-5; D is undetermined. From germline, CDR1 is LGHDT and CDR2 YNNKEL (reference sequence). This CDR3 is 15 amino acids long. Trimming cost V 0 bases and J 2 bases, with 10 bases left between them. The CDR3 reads CASSQDLIRQETQYF. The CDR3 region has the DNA TGTGCCAGCAGCCAAGATTTAATACGGCAAGAGACCCAGTACTTC.

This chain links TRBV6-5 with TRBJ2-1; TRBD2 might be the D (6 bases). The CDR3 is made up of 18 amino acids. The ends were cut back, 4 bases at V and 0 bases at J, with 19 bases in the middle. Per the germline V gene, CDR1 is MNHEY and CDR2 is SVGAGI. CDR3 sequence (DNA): TGTGCCAGCAGTTTAAGCCTAGCGTTTAGTACCTCCTACAATGAGCAGTTCTTC. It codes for CASSLSLAFSTSYNEQFF.

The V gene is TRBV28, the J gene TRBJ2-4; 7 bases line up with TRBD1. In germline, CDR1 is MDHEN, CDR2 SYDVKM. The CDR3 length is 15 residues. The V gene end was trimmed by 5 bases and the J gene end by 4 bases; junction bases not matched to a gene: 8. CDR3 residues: CASSPPRTGKNIQYF. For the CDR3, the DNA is TGTGCCAGCAGTCCCCCAAGGACAGGAAAAAACATTCAGTACTTC.

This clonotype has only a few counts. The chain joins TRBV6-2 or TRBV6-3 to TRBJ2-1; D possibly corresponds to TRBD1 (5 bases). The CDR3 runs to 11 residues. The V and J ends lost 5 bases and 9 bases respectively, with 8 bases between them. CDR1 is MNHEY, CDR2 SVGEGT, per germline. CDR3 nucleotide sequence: TGTGCCAGCAGTCAGGGTGTTGAGCAGTTCTTC. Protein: CASSQGVEQFF.

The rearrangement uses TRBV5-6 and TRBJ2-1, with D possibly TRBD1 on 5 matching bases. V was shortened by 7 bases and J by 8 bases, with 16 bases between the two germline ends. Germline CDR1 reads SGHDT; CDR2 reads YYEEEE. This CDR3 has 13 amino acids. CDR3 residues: CASADVRVHEQFF. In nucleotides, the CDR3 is TGTGCCAGCGCGGATGTCAGGGTACATGAGCAGTTCTTC.

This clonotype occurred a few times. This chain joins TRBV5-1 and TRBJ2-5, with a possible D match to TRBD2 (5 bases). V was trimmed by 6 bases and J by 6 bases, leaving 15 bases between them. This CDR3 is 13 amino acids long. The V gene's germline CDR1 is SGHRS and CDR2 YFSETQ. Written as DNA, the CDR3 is TGCGCCAGCACCTCAGAAGGGAGAAAGACCCAGTACTTC. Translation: CASTSEGRKTQYF.

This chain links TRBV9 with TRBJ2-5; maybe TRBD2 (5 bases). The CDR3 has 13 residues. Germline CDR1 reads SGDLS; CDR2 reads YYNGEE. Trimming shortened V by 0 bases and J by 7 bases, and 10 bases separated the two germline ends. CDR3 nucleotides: TGTGCCAGCAGCGTAGAGGGCGGGCGGACCCAGTACTTC. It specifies CASSVEGGRTQYF. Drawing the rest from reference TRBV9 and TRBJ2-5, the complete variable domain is DSGVTQTPKHLITATGQRVTLRCSPRSGDLSVYWYQQSLDQGLQFLIQYYNGEERAKGNILERFSAQQFPDLHSELNLSSLELGDSALYFCASSVEGGRTQYFGPGTRLLVL.

The CDR3 loop is CASSPYLISYNEQFF. The CDR3 DNA follows: TGTGCCAGCAGTCCTTACTTGATTTCCTACAATGAGCAGTTCTTC. V and J are TRBV28 and TRBJ2-1; unclear D gene. Germline assignment: CDR1 MDHEN and CDR2 SYDVKM. Trimming pared 5 bases from V and 1 base from J, leaving 12 bases between. This CDR3 has 15 residues.

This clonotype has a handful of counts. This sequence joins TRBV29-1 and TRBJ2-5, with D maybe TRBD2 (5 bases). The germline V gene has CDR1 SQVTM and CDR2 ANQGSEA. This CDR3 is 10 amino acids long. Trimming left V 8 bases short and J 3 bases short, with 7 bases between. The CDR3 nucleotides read TGCAGCACTAGGAAAGAGACCCAGTACTTC. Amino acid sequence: CSTRKETQYF.

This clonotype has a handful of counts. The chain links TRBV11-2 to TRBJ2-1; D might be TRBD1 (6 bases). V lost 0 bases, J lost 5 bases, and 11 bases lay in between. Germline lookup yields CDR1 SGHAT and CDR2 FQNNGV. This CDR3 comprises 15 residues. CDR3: CASSLDLRDNNEQFF. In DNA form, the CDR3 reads TGTGCCAGCAGCTTAGACCTTCGGGACAACAATGAGCAGTTCTTC.

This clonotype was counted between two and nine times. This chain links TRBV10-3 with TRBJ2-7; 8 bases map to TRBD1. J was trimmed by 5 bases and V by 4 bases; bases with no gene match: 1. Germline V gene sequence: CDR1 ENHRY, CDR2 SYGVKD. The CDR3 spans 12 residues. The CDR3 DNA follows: TGTGCCATCAGTGGACAGGGGAACGAGCAGTACTTC. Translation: CAISGQGNEQYF.

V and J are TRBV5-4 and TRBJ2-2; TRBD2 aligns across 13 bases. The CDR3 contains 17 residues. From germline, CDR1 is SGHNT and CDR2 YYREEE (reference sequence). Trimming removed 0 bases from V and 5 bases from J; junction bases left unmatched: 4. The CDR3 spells CASSLGLAGGRTGELFF. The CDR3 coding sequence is TGTGCCAGCAGCTTGGGACTAGCGGGAGGTCGGACCGGGGAGCTGTTTTTT.

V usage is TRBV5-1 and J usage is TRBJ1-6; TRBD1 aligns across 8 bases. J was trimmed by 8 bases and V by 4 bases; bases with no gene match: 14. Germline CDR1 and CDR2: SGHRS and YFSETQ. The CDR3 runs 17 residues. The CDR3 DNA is TGCGCCAGCAGCCCACGGGTGAGGGACAGGCCTTATTCACCCCTCCACTTT. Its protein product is CASSPRVRDRPYSPLHF.

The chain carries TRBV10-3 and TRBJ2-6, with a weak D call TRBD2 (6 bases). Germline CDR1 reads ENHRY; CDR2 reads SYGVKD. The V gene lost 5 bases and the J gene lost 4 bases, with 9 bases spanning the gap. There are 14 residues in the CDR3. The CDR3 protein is CAISSGAGANVLTF. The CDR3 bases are TGTGCCATCAGTTCGGGAGCCGGGGCCAACGTCCTGACTTTC.

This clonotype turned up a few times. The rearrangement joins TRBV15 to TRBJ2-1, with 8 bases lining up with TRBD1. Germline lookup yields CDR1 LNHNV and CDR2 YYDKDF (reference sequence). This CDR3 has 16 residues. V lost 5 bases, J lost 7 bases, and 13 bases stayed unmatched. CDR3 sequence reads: CATSRRGNRGRNEQFF. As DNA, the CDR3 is TGTGCCACCAGCCGTAGGGGCAACAGGGGGAGGAATGAGCAGTTCTTC.

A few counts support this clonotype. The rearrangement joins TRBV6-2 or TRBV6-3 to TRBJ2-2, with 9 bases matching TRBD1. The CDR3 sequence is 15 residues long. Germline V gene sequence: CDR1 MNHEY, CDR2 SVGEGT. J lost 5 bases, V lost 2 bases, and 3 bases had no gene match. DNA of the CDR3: TGTGCCAGCAGTTACCCCGGGACAGGGACCGGGGAGCTGTTTTTT. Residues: CASSYPGTGTGELFF.

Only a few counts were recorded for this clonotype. The CDR3 coding sequence is TGTGCCAGCAGCTCTTACCCCTATGGCTACACCTTC. Translated: CASSSYPYGYTF. The chain carries TRBV7-2 and TRBJ1-2; D unclear. Trimming stripped 4 bases from V and 4 bases from J, with 7 bases between. From germline, CDR1 is SGHTA and CDR2 FQGNSA. This CDR3 is 12 amino acids long.

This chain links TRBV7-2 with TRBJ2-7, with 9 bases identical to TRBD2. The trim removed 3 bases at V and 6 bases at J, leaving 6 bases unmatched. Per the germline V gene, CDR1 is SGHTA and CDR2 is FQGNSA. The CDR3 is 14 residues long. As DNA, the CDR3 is TGTGCCAGCAGCTTTAGCGGGGGAGGGCTCGAGCAGTACTTC. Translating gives CASSFSGGGLEQYF.

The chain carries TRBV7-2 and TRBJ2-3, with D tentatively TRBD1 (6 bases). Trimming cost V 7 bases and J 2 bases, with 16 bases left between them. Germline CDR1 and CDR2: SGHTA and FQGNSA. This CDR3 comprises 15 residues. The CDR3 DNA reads TGTGCCAGCACCCAAGGCAGGGGCCACACAGATACGCAGTATTTT. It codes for CASTQGRGHTDTQYF.

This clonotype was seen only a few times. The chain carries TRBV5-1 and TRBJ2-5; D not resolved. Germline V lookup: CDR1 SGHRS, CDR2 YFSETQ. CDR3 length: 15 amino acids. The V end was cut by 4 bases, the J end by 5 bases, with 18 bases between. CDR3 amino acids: CASSPFILLGETQYF. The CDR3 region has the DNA TGCGCCAGCAGCCCCTTCATCCTTCTGGGTGAGACCCAGTACTTC.

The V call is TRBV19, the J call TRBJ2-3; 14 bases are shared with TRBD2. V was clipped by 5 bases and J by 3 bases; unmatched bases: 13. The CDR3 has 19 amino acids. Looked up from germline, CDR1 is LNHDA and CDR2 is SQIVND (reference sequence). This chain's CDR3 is CASSRGGGLAGGGTDTQYF. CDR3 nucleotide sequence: TGTGCCAGTAGTCGGGGTGGCGGACTAGCGGGAGGAGGAACAGATACGCAGTATTTT.

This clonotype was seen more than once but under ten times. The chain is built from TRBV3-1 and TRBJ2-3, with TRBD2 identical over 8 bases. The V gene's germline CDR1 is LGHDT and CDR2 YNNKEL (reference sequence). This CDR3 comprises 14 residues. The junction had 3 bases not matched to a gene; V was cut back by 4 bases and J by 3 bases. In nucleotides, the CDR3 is TGTGCCAGCAGCCGGTCTAGCGGGACAGATACGCAGTATTTT. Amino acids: CASSRSSGTDTQYF.

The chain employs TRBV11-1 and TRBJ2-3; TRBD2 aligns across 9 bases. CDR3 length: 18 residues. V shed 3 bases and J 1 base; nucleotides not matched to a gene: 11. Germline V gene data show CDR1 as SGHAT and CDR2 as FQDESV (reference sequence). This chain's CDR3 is CASSFGLAGPTRTDTQYF. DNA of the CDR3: TGTGCCAGCAGCTTCGGGCTAGCGGGACCAACGCGCACAGATACGCAGTATTTT.

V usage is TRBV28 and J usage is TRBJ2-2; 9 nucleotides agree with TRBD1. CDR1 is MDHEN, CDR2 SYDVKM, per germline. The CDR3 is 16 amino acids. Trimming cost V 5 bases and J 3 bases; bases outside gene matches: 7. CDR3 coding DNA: TGTGCCAGCAGTAAACTGGGACAGGGCCACACCGGGGAGCTGTTTTTT. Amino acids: CASSKLGQGHTGELFF.

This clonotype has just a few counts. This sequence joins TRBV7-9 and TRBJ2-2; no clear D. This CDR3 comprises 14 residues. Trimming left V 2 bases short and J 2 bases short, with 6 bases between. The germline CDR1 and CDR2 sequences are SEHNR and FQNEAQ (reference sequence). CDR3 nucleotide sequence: TGTGCCAGCAGCTTACAAAAAAACACCGGGGAGCTGTTTTTT. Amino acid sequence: CASSLQKNTGELFF.

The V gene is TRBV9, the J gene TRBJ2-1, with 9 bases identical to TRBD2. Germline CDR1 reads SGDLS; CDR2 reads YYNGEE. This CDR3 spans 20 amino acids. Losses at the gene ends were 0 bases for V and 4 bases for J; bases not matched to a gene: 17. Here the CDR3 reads CASSVVGSGSALPLYNEQFF. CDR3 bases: TGTGCCAGCAGCGTAGTGGGTAGCGGGAGTGCCCTCCCCCTTTACAATGAGCAGTTCTTC.

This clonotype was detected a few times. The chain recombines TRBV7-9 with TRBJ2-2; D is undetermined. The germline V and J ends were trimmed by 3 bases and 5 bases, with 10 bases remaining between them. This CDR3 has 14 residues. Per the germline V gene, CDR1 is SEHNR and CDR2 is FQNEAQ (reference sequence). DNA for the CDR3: TGTGCCAGCAGCTTTTTGACCCGTACCGGGGAGCTGTTTTTT. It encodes CASSFLTRTGELFF.